This section outlines one T cell receptor beta chain sequence together with its context. The V gene end was trimmed by 7 bases and the J gene end by 2 bases; junction bases not matched to a gene: 11. This CDR3 is built from 15 residues. Looked up from germline, CDR1 is LNHDA and CDR2 is SQIVND (reference sequence). Primers: 60 Vbeta forward and 13 Jbeta reverse. The protocol was immunoSEQ multiplex PCR, while the TCRdb copy is restricted to in-frame clones and leaves out a portion. Of some 90,000 clones in the sample, about 76% were seen once. The data are from a study of cytomegalovirus exposure and HLA in healthy donors.

The receptor's source is a woman in her 70s in good health and CMV-seropositive. V and J are TRBV19 and TRBJ2-7; 7 nucleotides agree with TRBD2. Source material: PBMCs. CDR3 sequence reads: CASTPFGGSTYEQYF. Written as DNA, the CDR3 is TGTGCCAGTACTCCTTTTGGCGGGAGTACCTACGAGCAGTACTTC.